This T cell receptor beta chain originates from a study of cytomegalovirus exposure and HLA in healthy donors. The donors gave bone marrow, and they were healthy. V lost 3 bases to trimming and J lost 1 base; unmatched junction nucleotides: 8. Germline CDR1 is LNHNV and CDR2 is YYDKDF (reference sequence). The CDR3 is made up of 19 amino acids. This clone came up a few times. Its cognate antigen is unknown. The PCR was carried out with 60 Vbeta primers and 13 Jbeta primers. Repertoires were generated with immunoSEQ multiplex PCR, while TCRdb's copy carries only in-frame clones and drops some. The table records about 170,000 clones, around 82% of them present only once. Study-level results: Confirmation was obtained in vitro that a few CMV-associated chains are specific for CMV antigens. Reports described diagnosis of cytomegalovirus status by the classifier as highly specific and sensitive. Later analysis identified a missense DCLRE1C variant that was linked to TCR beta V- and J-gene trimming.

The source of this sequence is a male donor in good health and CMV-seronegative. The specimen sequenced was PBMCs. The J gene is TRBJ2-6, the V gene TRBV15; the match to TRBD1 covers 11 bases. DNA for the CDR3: TGTGCCACCAGCAGTCCTCGGGACAGGGGGGTATCTGGGGCCAACGTCCTGACTTTC. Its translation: CATSSPRDRGVSGANVLTF. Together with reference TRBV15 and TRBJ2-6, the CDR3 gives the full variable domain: DAMVIQNPRYQVTQFGKPVTLSCSQTLNHNVMYWYQQKSSQAPKLLFHYYDKDFNNEADTPDNFQSRRPNTSFCFLDIRSPGLGDTAMYLCATSSPRDRGVSGANVLTFGAGSRLTVL.